This T cell receptor beta chain derives from a study of CD8+ T cells in alopecia areata. Overall study findings and caveats: Lesional scalp, notably in alopecia totalis/universalis, had clonality above that of normal scalp.

Lesional scalp punch biopsies and peripheral blood came from alopecia areata patients. Isolation of CD4+ and CD8+ T cells from PBMCs was achieved by sorting. To note about this clone: Its antigen is undetermined.

Trimming at V came to 5 bases and at J to 4 bases, leaving 10 bases not matched to a gene. Germline V CDR1 and CDR2: SGHAT, FQNNGV. The CDR3 totals 16 residues. Isolated RNA was reverse transcribed into cDNA used as the sequencing template. Method: immunoSEQ multiplex PCR; TCRdb's copy keeps in-frame clones and lacks some. In the table there are around 29,000 clones, 62% of which are singletons. The rearrangement joins TRBV11-2 to TRBJ2-1; 8 bases are shared with TRBD2. Input material: NKG2D-high CD8+ T cells sorted from blood. This TCR came from a human donor with alopecia areata. In DNA, the CDR3 is TGTGCCAGCAGCCCAACTACTAGCGGTCCTTACAATGAGCAGTTCTTC. Protein sequence: CASSPTTSGPYNEQFF.